This T cell receptor beta chain was observed in a study of blood T cell repertoires in COVID-19. The authors' processing: The assay estimated nucleated cells by amplifying reference gene primers. Libraries were prepared by immunoSEQ multiplex PCR; TCRdb keeps only in-frame clonotypes and omits some of them. V, J and clone size are those of that table, while D and trimming were read from the DNA. The sample has 150,000 to 200,000 clones; 70% to 85% are singletons. This clone was recorded a few times. The germline CDR1 and CDR2 sequences are SGHNT and YYREEE (reference sequence). This CDR3 comprises 11 residues. Trimming removed 3 bases at V and 4 bases at J, with 2 bases between.

The sample comprised peripheral blood. The receptor was isolated from a woman aged 40 to 50 with COVID-19, enrolled during active disease. This rearrangement joins TRBV5-4 to TRBJ2-1; D remains ambiguous. The chain's CDR3 is CASSSYNEQFF. The CDR3 DNA sequence: TGTGCCAGCAGCTCTTACAATGAGCAGTTCTTC.